The source of this T cell receptor (beta chain) is a study of blood T cell repertoires in COVID-19. Study information: COVID-19 samples, acute and convalescent, were from the United States, Italy and Spain. In each case, the material was cDNA or gDNA derived from T cells, B-cell-depleted T cells, or PBMCs.

Methods used by the authors: Estimation of nucleated cell counts was performed using reference gene primer amplification. The data were produced by immunoSEQ multiplex PCR, yet TCRdb's version contains in-frame clones alone and is incomplete. That table gives V, J and clone size, and the DNA gave D and trimming. The data contain 70,000 to 80,000 clones, less than 90% of them singletons. This CDR3 contains 15 residues. Unmatched junction bases numbered 6, after V lost 3 bases and J lost 2 bases. CDR1 is SGHKS, CDR2 YYEKEE, per germline (reference sequence). The chain uses TRBV5-5 and TRBJ2-7, with 9 bases aligning to TRBD1. The source material was peripheral blood. This TCR derives from a man older than 75 in a cohort sampled during active COVID-19. The CDR3 bases are TGTGCCAGCAGCTCACCCGGGACAGGGACCTACGAGCAGTACTTC. Protein product: CASSSPGTGTYEQYF. Complete variable domain (other parts from reference TRBV5-5 and TRBJ2-7): DAGVTQSPTHLIKTRGQQVTLRCSPISGHKSVSWYQQVLGQGPQFIFQYYEKEERGRGNFPDRFSARQFPNYSSELNVNALLLGDSALYLCASSSPGTGTYEQYFGPGTRLTVT.